This passage covers 27 T cell receptor beta chains from one sample sequenced in a study of shared clonotypes between healthy human individuals. Only in-frame clones appear in the TCRdb table, and some are missing; sequencing was by immunoSEQ multiplex PCR. The sample carries 190,000 or so clones, about 68% recorded once. What was sequenced was memory CD4+ T cells sorted from blood. Subset described: CD45RA-negative fraction. All receptors derive from a man aged 30 to 39 in good health.

The chain links TRBV9 to TRBJ2-7, with D possibly called TRBD1 or TRBD2 (5 bases each). Trimming removed 0 bases from V and 3 bases from J, with 13 bases in between. There are 15 residues in the CDR3. Germline CDR1 SGDLS, CDR2 YYNGEE. CDR3 in amino acids: CASSVAGTPDYEQYF. In DNA form, the CDR3 reads TGTGCCAGCAGCGTAGCCGGGACCCCGGACTACGAGCAGTACTTC.

This CDR3 is CASSGGAEDEKLFF. CDR3 bases: TGTGCCAGCAGCGGGGGGGCCGAGGATGAAAAACTGTTTTTT. The rearrangement joins TRBV5-6 to TRBJ1-4; D is possibly TRBD1 (6 bases). The CDR3 runs to 14 residues. In germline, CDR1 is SGHDT, CDR2 YYEEEE. V lost 4 bases, J lost 6 bases, and 13 bases lay in between.

The rearrangement joins TRBV28 to TRBJ1-4; D remains ambiguous. The CDR3 is made up of 15 amino acids. The germline CDR1 and CDR2 sequences are MDHEN and SYDVKM. Trimming pared 6 bases from V and 5 bases from J, leaving 16 bases between. The CDR3 bases are TGTGCCAGCAGCTTAGGCAGGAGACAAAATGAAAAACTGTTTTTT. Translating it yields CASSLGRRQNEKLFF.

The chain joins TRBV10-3 to TRBJ1-2; TRBD1 is a possible D gene (5 bases). Trimming left V 3 bases short and J 6 bases short, with 14 bases between. Germline CDR1 is ENHRY and CDR2 is SYGVKD. This CDR3 contains 14 residues. CDR3 bases: TGTGCCATCAGTGAAAGATCAGGGCTTGATGGCTACACCTTC. Protein sequence: CAISERSGLDGYTF.

The rearrangement uses TRBV5-1 and TRBJ2-2, with 8 nucleotides matching TRBD1. The CDR3 sequence is 17 residues long. Germline loops: CDR1 SGHRS, CDR2 YFSETQ. Trimming cost V 0 bases and J 1 base; bases outside gene matches: 5. The CDR3 loop is CASSLGAGTGNTGELFF. The CDR3 DNA sequence: TGCGCCAGCAGCTTGGGCGCCGGGACAGGGAACACCGGGGAGCTGTTTTTT.

This chain links TRBV18 with TRBJ2-7, with TRBD2 matching over 9 bases. V lost 3 bases and J lost 5; bases outside the gene matches: 14. In germline, CDR1 is KGHSH, CDR2 LQKENI. The CDR3 consists of 17 residues. CDR3: CASSPLRVAGAENEQYF. For the CDR3, the DNA is TGTGCCAGCTCACCTCTACGGGTAGCGGGAGCAGAAAACGAGCAGTACTTC.

The chain employs TRBV30 and TRBJ2-6, with D maybe TRBD1 (6 bases). V lost 2 bases to trimming and J lost 4 bases, with 15 bases between them. The CDR3 spans 16 residues. Germline CDR1 GTSNPN, CDR2 SVGIG (reference sequence). The CDR3: CAWSNRQETGANVLTF. The CDR3, as DNA: TGTGCCTGGAGTAACAGACAGGAAACCGGGGCCAACGTCCTGACTTTC. Full variable domain (rest looked up from reference TRBV30 and TRBJ2-6): SQTIHQWPATLVQPVGSPLSLECTVEGTSNPNLYWYRQAAGRGLQLLFYSVGIGQISSEVPQNLSASRPQDRQFILSSKKLLLSDSGFYLCAWSNRQETGANVLTFGAGSRLTVL.

This clone was seen a few times. The chain employs TRBV11-1 and TRBJ2-1, with a weak D call TRBD1 (5 bases). CDR1 is SGHAT and CDR2 is FQDESV in the germline V gene (reference sequence). Trimming left V 5 bases short and J 5 bases short, with 16 bases between. The CDR3 spans 15 residues. The CDR3 protein is CASSPHRVGHNEQFF. The CDR3 DNA follows: TGTGCCAGCAGCCCCCACCGCGTGGGGCACAATGAGCAGTTCTTC.

V and J are TRBV28 and TRBJ2-7; the D gene could be TRBD1 or TRBD2 (5 bases each). CDR3 size: 17 residues. V was pared by 2 bases and J by 0 bases, with 17 bases between. The germline CDR1 and CDR2 sequences are MDHEN and SYDVKM. The CDR3 sequence is CASSLRAGAGLSYEQYF. CDR3 coding DNA: TGTGCCAGCAGTTTAAGGGCCGGGGCGGGCCTCTCCTACGAGCAGTACTTC.

The CDR3 coding sequence is TGCGCCAGCAGCTACTACCGCCAGGACACTGAAGCTTTCTTT. This encodes CASSYYRQDTEAFF. The genes are TRBV5-1 and TRBJ1-1; the D is unclear. CDR3 length: 14 amino acids. Per the germline V gene, CDR1 is SGHRS and CDR2 is YFSETQ. V gave up 3 bases and J gave up 3 bases, with 12 bases separating them.

The chain has TRBV2 and TRBJ2-6, with TRBD1 as a possible D gene (6 bases). The V and J ends lost 7 bases and 1 base respectively, with 17 bases between them. CDR1 SNHLY and CDR2 FYNNEI come from the germline V gene. The CDR3 length is 17 residues. The CDR3, as DNA: TGTGCCAGCAATGGAAGGACCAGGGGATCTGGGGCCAACGTCCTGACTTTC. Protein: CASNGRTRGSGANVLTF.

This clone was observed at least ten times. This rearrangement joins TRBV7-2 to TRBJ2-1; 7 nucleotides match TRBD1. V was pared by 1 base and J by 4 bases, with 4 bases of the junction left unmatched. This CDR3 region has 15 residues. Germline loops: CDR1 SGHTA, CDR2 FQGNSA. The CDR3, as DNA: TGTGCCAGCAGCTTAGGCCCGGGACAGTACAATGAGCAGTTCTTC. Its protein product is CASSLGPGQYNEQFF.

On this clone: A much more abundant neighbour one base away suggests this may be a read error. Other nucleotide sequences from this sample produce the same CDR3. The rearrangement links TRBV6-6 to TRBJ2-7, with 7 bases fitting TRBD1. Germline CDR1 and CDR2: MNHNY and SVGAGI (reference sequence). This CDR3 is built from 12 residues. With 8 bases clipped from V and 2 bases from J, the junction kept 3 bases outside the gene matches. The DNA for the CDR3 is TGTGCCAGCGGGGACAGAGCCTACGAGCAGTACTTC. Translating gives CASGDRAYEQYF.

CDR3 sequence reads: CASSFSGLVAYNEQFF. CDR3 DNA: TGCGCCAGCAGCTTTTCCGGACTAGTTGCCTACAATGAGCAGTTCTTC. V and J are TRBV5-1 and TRBJ2-1, with TRBD2 identical over 7 bases. CDR3 length equals 16 residues. CDR1 and CDR2 (germline): SGHRS, YFSETQ. Trimming removed 2 bases from V and 2 bases from J; junction bases left unmatched: 7.

The genes are TRBV7-9 and TRBJ1-4; 10 bases fit TRBD1. The V gene end was trimmed by 4 bases and the J gene end by 13 bases; junction bases not matched to a gene: 9. In germline, CDR1 is SEHNR, CDR2 FQNEAQ (reference sequence). The CDR3 runs to 14 residues. This chain's CDR3 is CASSSRDRGFGLFF. CDR3 in DNA: TGTGCCAGCAGCTCACGGGACAGGGGTTTTGGACTGTTTTTT.

V usage is TRBV18 and J usage is TRBJ2-7, with D tentatively TRBD2 (5 bases). Trimming pared 1 base from V and 4 bases from J, leaving 14 bases between. This CDR3 is 15 amino acids long. Germline V gene data show CDR1 as KGHSH and CDR2 as LQKENI. The CDR3 DNA sequence: TGTGCCAGCTCACCACAGCATAGTCGGACTTACGAGCAGTACTTC. It yields the protein CASSPQHSRTYEQYF.

The chain carries TRBV23-1 and TRBJ2-1; D remains unclear. TRBV23-1 is marked as an open reading frame, function uncertain. V lost 8 bases and J lost 4, with 18 bases in between. CDR3 length: 15 residues. This chain's CDR3 is CASFRRSVPYNEQFF. The DNA for the CDR3 is TGCGCCAGCTTCCGTAGGAGCGTTCCTTACAATGAGCAGTTCTTC.

This clone was seen repeatedly, ten times or more. Without the conserved terminal phenylalanine or tryptophan, this CDR3 likely stems from a read error. The DNA is omitted, as the CDR3 cannot be located on it reliably, and the CDR3 follows TCRdb's listing. The rearrangement links TRBV5-6 to TRBJ1-2; the table's D call, TRBD1, has no DNA check behind it. The length of the CDR3 is 9 amino acids, counting both ends. The germline CDR1 and CDR2 sequences are SGHDT and YYEEEE. CDR3 loop: CASSPLDSP.

The genes are TRBV7-2 and TRBJ2-1; D remains ambiguous. The V end lost 5 bases, the J end lost 6 bases, and 5 bases lay between the germline ends. This CDR3 region has 11 residues. CDR1 and CDR2 (germline): SGHTA, FQGNSA. The CDR3 region is CASSPGNEQFF. In nucleotides, the CDR3 is TGTGCCAGCAGCCCGGGCAATGAGCAGTTCTTC.

The DNA of the CDR3 is TGTGCCAGCAGTCCAGGGTGGCGCGAGCAGTACTTC. Amino acid sequence: CASSPGWREQYF. The chain combines TRBV7-8 with TRBJ2-7; D is perhaps TRBD1 (5 bases). V lost 6 bases, J lost 6 bases, and 12 bases lay in between. This CDR3 has 12 amino acids. In germline, CDR1 is SGHVS, CDR2 FQNEAQ.

On this clone: Other DNA sequences in the same sample also yield this CDR3. CDR3 bases: TGCGCCAGCAGCCTCAGGGGGACCCTCACAGATACGCAGTATTTT. Translated: CASSLRGTLTDTQYF. The rearrangement links TRBV5-1 to TRBJ2-3; 7 bases fit TRBD1. Per the germline V gene, CDR1 is SGHRS and CDR2 is YFSETQ. Losses at the gene ends were 4 bases for V and 2 bases for J; bases not matched to a gene: 7. The CDR3 length is 15 residues.

The V call is TRBV18, the J call TRBJ2-5; TRBD2 aligns across 12 bases. This CDR3 comprises 16 residues. Germline V CDR1 and CDR2: KGHSH, LQKENI. Trimming cost V 1 base and J 5 bases; bases outside gene matches: 5. CDR3 nucleotides: TGTGCCAGCTCACCACAGACTAGCGGGAGTGGGGAGACCCAGTACTTC. Translated: CASSPQTSGSGETQYF.

This chain links TRBV28 with TRBJ2-7; 9 bases are a match to TRBD2. Trimming at V came to 4 bases and at J to 8 bases, leaving 15 bases not matched to a gene. The CDR3 sequence is 16 residues long. In germline, CDR1 is MDHEN, CDR2 SYDVKM. CDR3 in amino acids: CASSSTGRGRAYKQYF. The CDR3 nucleotides are TGTGCCAGCAGTTCCACGGGGCGCGGGAGGGCGTATAAGCAGTACTTC.

The chain joins TRBV28 to TRBJ2-7, with TRBD2 matching over 10 bases. Germline V gene sequence: CDR1 MDHEN, CDR2 SYDVKM. Losses at the gene ends were 4 bases for V and 0 bases for J; bases not matched to a gene: 3. This CDR3 is built from 15 residues. CDR3 sequence reads: CASSSGLADSYEQYF. CDR3 in DNA: TGTGCCAGCAGTTCCGGACTAGCGGACTCCTACGAGCAGTACTTC.

This rearrangement joins TRBV11-2 to TRBJ2-7; D is possibly TRBD1 or TRBD2 (5 bases each). CDR1 is SGHAT, CDR2 FQNNGV, per germline. The V end lost 5 bases, the J end lost 2 bases, and 16 bases lay between the germline ends. The CDR3 sequence is 15 residues long. The CDR3 coding sequence is TGTGCCAGCAGCCGAAAATGGGACCGAACCTACGAGCAGTACTTC. It translates to CASSRKWDRTYEQYF.

The CDR3: CASSRTSGVDNEQFF. The DNA of the CDR3 is TGTGCCAGCAGCCGGACTAGCGGGGTAGACAATGAGCAGTTCTTC. V is TRBV11-2 and J is TRBJ2-1; TRBD2 aligns across 12 bases. J gave up 5 bases and V 5 bases, and 4 bases lay outside the gene matches. CDR3 length equals 15 residues. Germline V CDR1 and CDR2: SGHAT, FQNNGV.

The rearrangement uses TRBV6-6 and TRBJ2-3; tentative D call: TRBD2 (6 bases). Germline CDR1 and CDR2: MNHNY and SVGAGI (reference sequence). This CDR3 spans 15 amino acids. Trimming stripped 2 bases from V and 0 bases from J, with 9 bases between. CDR3: CASSYVRGSTDTQYF. The CDR3 region has the DNA TGTGCCAGCAGTTACGTCCGGGGGAGCACAGATACGCAGTATTTT.